This T cell receptor beta chain derives from a study of T cell responses to AZD1222 COVID-19 vaccine (dated by TCRdb to about 2021). The study in broad terms: AZD1222 recipients with second doses at about 4 weeks or about 12 weeks were pooled, because spike-specific TCR depth and breadth did not differ between schedules. A total of over 230 trial participants underwent TCR sequencing, of whom 207 had received two doses of AZD1222 and approximately 25 had received two doses of the MenACWY control vaccine. Trial participants were enrolled by age into subgroups of 18-55, 56-69 and 70-plus years, and roughly 150, 30 and 60 TCR-sequenced participants, respectively, were included in these subgroups.

The time point label for this specimen denotes: baseline before first vaccination. Vaccinee samples came from UK trials COV001 and COV002, including a single-blind randomized controlled phase 2/3 trial of AZD1222 (ChAdOx1 nCoV-19) in healthy adults. Trial participant PBMC samples were collected at day 0 and day 28 after the second dose for TCRbeta chain sequencing. V is clipped by 0 bases and J by 11 bases, and the sequence between their germline boundaries is 13 bases long. CDR1 and CDR2 are drawn from the germline V gene: SGHTA, FQGNSA. Including cysteine and phenylalanine, the CDR3 has 13 amino acids. The DNA shown is the 39-base CDR3, in frame from base 1. General conclusions and limits of the study: No day 14 peak-response samples were available, so repertoires were characterized only after the peak T cell response. A significant rise in spike-specific TCR breadth and depth was observed after two AZD1222 doses relative to day 0 and relative to MenACWY recipients. Reportedly, almost half of the unique spike-specific TCRs recognized epitopes lying outside the regions that are mutated in the B.1.351 and B.1.1.7 variants. Conclusions about previously exposed vaccinees were limited because only six AZD1222 recipients were SARS-CoV-2 seropositive at baseline. Most participants were white British and females outnumbered males, and the authors suggested that clonal diversity may have been underestimated. The vaccine-associated CD4 TCRs covered the entire spike protein, and the dominant responses fell in regions 160-218 and 743-854. In the small 56-69-year group, the increase in depth fell short of significance, most likely because of low power.

The CDR3 regions of human TCRbeta chains were subjected to immunosequencing. Concerning the study's data processing: Repertoire TCRs were checked for matches against a reference library of SARS-CoV-2-specific TCRs that had been generated using the MIRA antigen-specificity platform. Breadth was defined as the fraction of unique TCRs that were SARS-CoV-2-associated, and depth was defined as the fraction of total T cells that were SARS-CoV-2-associated. Using the MIRA data, each spike-specific TCR was mapped to the spike region that the TCR reacts to and placed in a CD4 or CD8 class. Log10-transformed breadth and depth values were compared by one-way ANOVA with Sidak's multiple comparisons tests. TCRdb holds this immuneACCESS table with in-frame rearrangements only. Some clones are missing; in checked studies, unresolved V genes explain under half, and the rest has no known cause. V and J calls plus clone size are reproduced from that table; the DNA served to infer D and trimming. This sample holds 120,000 to 150,000 clones; about 91% were observed only once. Around 1.4% of the sample belongs to the ten largest clones.

As to this clone: Its antigen remains undetermined. Within one base of it there is no much larger clone, and no base qualities were kept.

Here the chain combines TRBV7-2 and TRBJ1-1; TRBD1 might be the D gene, on 6 matching bases. This sequence was found in an adult in good health. The sequencing used peripheral blood, collected on day 0 of AZD1222 vaccination. The sequenced DNA: TGTGCCAGCAGCTTAGCCCGCGGAGGGGGGGCTTTCTTT. Translated, this is CASSLARGGGAFF.